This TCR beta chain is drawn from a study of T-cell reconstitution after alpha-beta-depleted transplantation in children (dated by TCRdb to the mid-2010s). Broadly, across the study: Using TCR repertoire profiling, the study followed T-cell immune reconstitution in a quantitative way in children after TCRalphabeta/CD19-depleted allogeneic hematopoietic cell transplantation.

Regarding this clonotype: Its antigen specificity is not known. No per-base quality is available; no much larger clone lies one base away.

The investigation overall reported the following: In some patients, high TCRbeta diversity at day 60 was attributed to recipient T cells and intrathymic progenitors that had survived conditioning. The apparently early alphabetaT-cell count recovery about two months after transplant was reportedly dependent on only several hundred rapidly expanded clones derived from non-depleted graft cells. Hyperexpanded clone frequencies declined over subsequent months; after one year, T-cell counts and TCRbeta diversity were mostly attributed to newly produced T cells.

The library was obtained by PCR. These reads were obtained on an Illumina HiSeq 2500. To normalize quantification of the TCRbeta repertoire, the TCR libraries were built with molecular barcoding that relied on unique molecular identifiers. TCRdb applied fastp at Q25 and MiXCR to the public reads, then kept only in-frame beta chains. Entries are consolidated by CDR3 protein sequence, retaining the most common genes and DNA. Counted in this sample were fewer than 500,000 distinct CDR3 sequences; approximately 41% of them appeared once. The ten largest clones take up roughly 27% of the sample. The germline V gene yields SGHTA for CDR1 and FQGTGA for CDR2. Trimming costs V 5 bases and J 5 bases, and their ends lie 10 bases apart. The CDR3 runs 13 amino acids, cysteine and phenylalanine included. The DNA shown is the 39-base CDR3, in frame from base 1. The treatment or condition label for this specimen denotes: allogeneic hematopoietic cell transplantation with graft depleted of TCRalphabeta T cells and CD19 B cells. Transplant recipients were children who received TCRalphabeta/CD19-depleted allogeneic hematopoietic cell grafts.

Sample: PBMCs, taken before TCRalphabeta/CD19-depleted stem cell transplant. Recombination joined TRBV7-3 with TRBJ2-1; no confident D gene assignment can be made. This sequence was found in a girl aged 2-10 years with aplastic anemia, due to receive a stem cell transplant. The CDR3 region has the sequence CASSHSGNNEQFF. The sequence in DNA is TGTGCCAGCAGCCATTCCGGTAACAATGAGCAGTTCTTC.